This passage covers 26 T cell receptor beta chains from one sample sequenced in a study of blood T cells in healthy people across ages. Sample-barcoded 5' priming and a J-beta primer mix drove a second PCR of 7 to 11 cycles. TCRdb reanalysed the 5' RACE reads using MiXCR and keeps one entry per CDR3 protein. This sample has approximately 1.5 million distinct CDR3 sequences, with less than 45% found just once. Sequencing was performed on blood. The origin of the receptors is a woman under 30 in good health.

This chain joins TRBV25-1 and TRBJ1-1, with D possibly being TRBD1 (5 bases). The CDR3 totals 13 residues. Looked up from germline, CDR1 is MGHDK and CDR2 is SYGVNS. Trimming removed 6 bases from V and 3 bases from J, with 11 bases in between. The CDR3 DNA reads TGTGCCAGCAGACTCAGGGAACACACTGAAGCTTTCTTT. Translation gives CASRLREHTEAFF.

The chain joins TRBV21-1 to TRBJ2-7; TRBD1 reflects the table's D call only, with no check against the DNA. TRBV21-1 is a pseudogene. CDR3 size: 14 residues. CDR3 residues: CASPYRVRSYEQYF. The DNA of the CDR3 is TGTGCCAGCCCCTACAGGGTGCGTTCCTACGAGCAGTACTTC.

The sample holds many counts of this clonotype. The chain uses TRBV29-1 and TRBJ2-3; D unclear. Germline V gene sequence: CDR1 SQVTM, CDR2 ANQGSEA. Trimming took 3 bases from V and 2 from J, leaving 12 bases between them. This CDR3 contains 14 residues. CDR3 nucleotide sequence: TGCAGCGTTGAGAGAAATACTATCACAGATACGCAGTATTTT. As protein: CSVERNTITDTQYF.

The chain has TRBV5-1 and TRBJ2-5, with 9 bases matching TRBD2. The CDR3 consists of 15 residues. From germline, CDR1 is SGHRS and CDR2 YFSETQ. V shed 4 bases and J 1 base; nucleotides not matched to a gene: 5. In DNA form, the CDR3 reads TGCGCCAGCAGCACGGCTAGCGGGGTCCAAGAGACCCAGTACTTC. Protein sequence: CASSTASGVQETQYF.

The V gene is TRBV15, the J gene TRBJ2-5, with D maybe TRBD2 (5 bases). Germline loops: CDR1 LNHNV, CDR2 YYDKDF (reference sequence). V was shortened by 0 bases and J by 11 bases, with 22 bases between the two germline ends. The CDR3 extends over 16 amino acids. The CDR3 region has the DNA TGTGCCACCAGCAGAGATTCGCCCGGGAATTACAATGAGCAGTACTTC. Its translation is CATSRDSPGNYNEQYF.

The rearrangement uses TRBV6-2 or TRBV6-3 and TRBJ2-1, with D perhaps TRBD2 (5 bases). V was trimmed by 2 bases and J by 14 bases, leaving 10 bases between them. The CDR3 covers 11 residues. CDR1 is MNHEY, CDR2 SVGEGT, per germline. The DNA of the CDR3 is TGTGCCAGCAGTTACAGGAGGAGAGAGTTCTTC. This codes for CASSYRRREFF.

The chain uses TRBV27 and TRBJ2-1, with D possibly matching TRBD2 (5 bases). The DNA end is more similar to TRBJ2-7, so the J call may be wrong. Germline CDR1 reads MNHEY; CDR2 reads SMNVEV (reference sequence). The CDR3 is 16 amino acids. The DNA for the CDR3 is TGTGCCAGCAGTACTAGGACTTCCAGCTCCTACAATGAGCAGTACTTC. Its translation: CASSTRTSSSYNEQYF.

The V call is TRBV7-2, the J call TRBJ2-7; D is possibly TRBD1 or TRBD2 (6 bases each). The ends were cut back, 1 base at V and 2 bases at J, with 9 bases in the middle. The CDR3 totals 14 residues. Looked up from germline, CDR1 is SGHTA and CDR2 is FQGNSA. The CDR3 here is CASSLEGGPYEQYF. The CDR3 nucleotides are TGTGCCAGCAGCTTAGAGGGGGGCCCCTACGAGCAGTACTTC.

The chain uses TRBV6-5 and TRBJ2-3, with D perhaps matching TRBD1 or TRBD2 (6 bases each). The CDR3 covers 15 residues. V gave up 2 bases and J gave up 2 bases, with 11 bases separating them. The V gene's germline CDR1 is MNHEY and CDR2 SVGAGI. The CDR3: CASSYGGRLTDTQYF. CDR3 bases: TGTGCCAGCAGTTACGGGGGGCGCCTCACAGATACGCAGTATTTT.

V usage is TRBV27 and J usage is TRBJ2-5; 12 nucleotides agree with TRBD2. The closer fit of TRBJ2-7 to the DNA end suggests the J call may be wrong. The CDR3 runs to 14 residues. Germline V gene sequence: CDR1 MNHEY, CDR2 SMNVEV (reference sequence). CDR3 bases: TGTGCCAGCAGTGGACTAGCGGGGCGACACGAGCAGTACTTC. Encoded protein: CASSGLAGRHEQYF.

The chain is built from TRBV12-3 or TRBV12-4 and TRBJ1-2; D remains unclear. The CDR3 sequence is 13 residues long. Trimming stripped 6 bases from V and 4 bases from J, with 12 bases between. The CDR3 nucleotides are TGTGCCAGCAGCCTTACAGCCACCTATGGCTACACCTTC. Protein: CASSLTATYGYTF.

This clonotype was observed a few times. V usage is TRBV12-3 or TRBV12-4 and J usage is TRBJ1-2; maybe TRBD1 (6 bases). The CDR3 length is 14 residues. Trimming removed 6 bases at V and 4 bases at J, with 15 bases between. The CDR3 protein is CASRAQGIRYGYTF. Written as DNA, the CDR3 is TGTGCCAGCAGAGCACAGGGTATTCGCTATGGCTACACCTTC.

There are many counts of this clonotype. The chain recombines TRBV20-1 with TRBJ1-4, with D hard to call. With 4 bases removed from V and 0 bases from J, the gap between germline ends came to 6 bases. The germline V gene encodes CDR1 DFQATT and CDR2 SNEGSKA (reference sequence). The CDR3 spans 13 residues. This chain's CDR3 is CSATAATNEKLFF. The CDR3 DNA reads as TGCAGTGCTACCGCTGCAACTAATGAAAAACTGTTTTTT.

V is TRBV27 and J is TRBJ1-1, with D perhaps matching TRBD1 (5 bases). V lost 6 bases and J lost 1, with 21 bases in between. CDR3 size: 17 residues. Per germline, CDR1 MNHEY and CDR2 SMNVEV (reference sequence). CDR3 amino acids: CASSRVPGSSTNTEAFF. CDR3 DNA sequence: TGTGCCAGCAGCCGGGTCCCAGGGTCGAGTACGAACACTGAAGCTTTCTTT.

This clonotype has more than one count but fewer than ten. The CDR3 sequence is CASTDDRELYEQYF. In DNA, the CDR3 is TGTGCCAGCACAGATGACAGGGAGCTCTACGAGCAGTACTTC. V and J are TRBV28 and TRBJ2-7; 7 bases line up with TRBD1. Trimming took 7 bases from V and 3 from J; bases not matched to a gene: 9. This CDR3 region has 14 residues. Germline V CDR1 and CDR2: MDHEN, SYDVKM.

This clonotype was recorded at least ten times. CDR3 DNA sequence: TGCGCCAGCAGCTTCGGACTAGCGAACTACAATGAGCAGTTCTTC. It translates to CASSFGLANYNEQFF. The chain joins TRBV5-1 to TRBJ2-1, with 9 positions matching TRBD2. CDR1 is SGHRS and CDR2 is YFSETQ in the germline V gene. Trimming cost V 2 bases and J 3 bases; bases outside gene matches: 3. This CDR3 spans 15 amino acids.

The chain uses TRBV20-1 and TRBJ1-5; D is uncertain. Germline CDR1 DFQATT, CDR2 SNEGSKA (reference sequence). The CDR3 sequence is 12 residues long. The germline V and J ends were trimmed by 2 bases and 4 bases, with 6 bases remaining between them. The CDR3 is CSARRKNQPQHF. CDR3 nucleotide sequence: TGCAGTGCTAGACGCAAAAATCAGCCCCAGCATTTT.

The genes are TRBV5-6 and TRBJ2-3; D is perhaps TRBD2 (7 bases). With 4 bases removed from V and 3 bases from J, the gap between germline ends came to 21 bases. Germline V gene lookup returns CDR1 SGHDT and CDR2 YYEEEE. The CDR3 is 17 residues long. Here the CDR3 reads CASSRGLAAQGTDTQYF. DNA for the CDR3: TGTGCCAGCAGCCGCGGGCTAGCGGCTCAGGGGACAGATACGCAGTATTTT.

As regards this clonotype: Possible read error: a much larger clone is one base away. V gene TRBV12-3 or TRBV12-4 combines with J gene TRBJ2-7, with no clear D. The germline V and J ends were trimmed by 5 bases and 10 bases, with 21 bases remaining between them. The CDR3 contains 14 residues. In nucleotides, the CDR3 is TGTGCCAGCAGTGTTCTTGCAACGAAGGATACCCAGTACTTC. Translation: CASSVLATKDTQYF.

The chain couples TRBV21-1 to TRBJ2-3; the D segment call TRBD1 is taken from the table without a DNA check. TRBV21-1 is described as a pseudogene. The CDR3 runs to 18 residues. CDR3 nucleotide sequence: TGTGCCAGCAGCAAAGGTATAGGAGAGACAGGGGTTTCTGATACGCAGTATTTT. As protein: CASSKGIGETGVSDTQYF.

This clonotype occurred a few times. This chain connects TRBV7-2 to TRBJ1-1; 10 bases are shared with TRBD1. V shed 4 bases and J 4 bases; nucleotides not matched to a gene: 9. The germline V gene encodes CDR1 SGHTA and CDR2 FQGNSA. This CDR3 spans 16 amino acids. This CDR3 reads CASSSQGQGWTTEAFF. The CDR3 coding sequence is TGTGCCAGCAGCTCCCAGGGACAGGGGTGGACCACTGAAGCTTTCTTT.

The chain combines TRBV19 with TRBJ1-5, with D uncertain. The CDR3 contains 11 residues. CDR1 is LNHDA and CDR2 is SQIVND in the germline V gene (reference sequence). V lost 4 bases to trimming and J lost 11 bases, with 9 bases between them. CDR3 sequence reads: CASSNFATQHF. The CDR3 DNA is TGTGCCAGTAGTAACTTTGCGACCCAGCATTTT.

In nucleotides, the CDR3 is TGTGCCAGCAGTTGGACAGAACCCTACAATGAGCAGTACTTC. Protein sequence: CASSWTEPYNEQYF. The chain uses TRBV28 and TRBJ2-1, with TRBD1 as a possible D gene (6 bases). The J call may be faulty, since TRBJ2-7 better matches the DNA end. The V gene's germline CDR1 is MDHEN and CDR2 SYDVKM. The CDR3 has 14 residues.

This clonotype came up a few times. The chain uses TRBV7-2 and TRBJ1-5, with TRBD1 matching over 10 bases. CDR1 and CDR2 (germline): SGHTA, FQGNSA. V lost 5 bases, J lost 1 base, and 5 bases stayed unmatched. The CDR3 has 16 amino acids. The CDR3 loop is CASSARTGGSNQPQHF. The DNA for the CDR3 is TGTGCCAGCAGCGCTCGGACAGGGGGGAGCAATCAGCCCCAGCATTTT.

This clonotype turned up a few times. The genes are TRBV7-2 and TRBJ1-6; the D gene is possibly TRBD1 (5 bases). Per the germline V gene, CDR1 is SGHTA and CDR2 is FQGNSA. Trimming pared 9 bases from V and 3 bases from J, leaving 18 bases between. The CDR3 spans 16 residues. CDR3 nucleotide sequence: TGTGCCAGTTCGGGGCAACACCCAGTCTATAATTCACCCCTCCACTTT. Protein product: CASSGQHPVYNSPLHF.

This clonotype was observed a few times. This chain links TRBV6-2 or TRBV6-3 with TRBJ2-1; D is unresolved. The germline V gene has CDR1 MNHEY and CDR2 SVGEGT. This CDR3 has 11 amino acids. V was pared by 4 bases and J by 15 bases, with 13 bases between. CDR3 sequence (DNA): TGTGCCAGCAGTTCTCCGCCGACCTCGTTCTTC. As protein: CASSSPPTSFF.